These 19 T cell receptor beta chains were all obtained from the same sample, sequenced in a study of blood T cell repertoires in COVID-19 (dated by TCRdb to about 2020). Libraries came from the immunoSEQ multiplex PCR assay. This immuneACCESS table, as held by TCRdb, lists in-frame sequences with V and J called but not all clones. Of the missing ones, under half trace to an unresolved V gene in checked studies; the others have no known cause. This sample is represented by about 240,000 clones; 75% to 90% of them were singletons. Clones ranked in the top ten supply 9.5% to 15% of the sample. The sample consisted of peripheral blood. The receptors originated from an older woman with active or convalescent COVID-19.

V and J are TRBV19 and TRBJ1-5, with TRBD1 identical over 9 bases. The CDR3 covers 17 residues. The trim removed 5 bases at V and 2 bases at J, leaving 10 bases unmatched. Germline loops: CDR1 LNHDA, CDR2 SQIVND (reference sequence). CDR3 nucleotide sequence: TGTGCCAGTAGTCCACCAGGTTGGACAGGGGGCAATCAGCCCCAGCATTTT. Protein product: CASSPPGWTGGNQPQHF.

The CDR3 sequence: CAISDRGQLNTEAFF. The CDR3 DNA follows: TGTGCCATCAGTGACCGAGGACAGCTGAACACTGAAGCTTTCTTT. The chain is built from TRBV10-3 and TRBJ1-1, with D possibly TRBD1 on 6 matching bases. V was shortened by 3 bases and J by 0 bases, with 11 bases between the two germline ends. Germline CDR1 reads ENHRY; CDR2 reads SYGVKD. The CDR3 totals 15 residues.

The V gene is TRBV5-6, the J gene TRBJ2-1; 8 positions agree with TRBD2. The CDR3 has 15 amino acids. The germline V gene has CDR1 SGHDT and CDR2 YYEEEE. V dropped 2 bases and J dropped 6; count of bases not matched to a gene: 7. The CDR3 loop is CASSFGGASGNEQFF. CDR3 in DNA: TGTGCCAGCAGCTTCGGGGGGGCCTCTGGCAATGAGCAGTTCTTC. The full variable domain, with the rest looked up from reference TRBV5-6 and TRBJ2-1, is DAGVTQSPTHLIKTRGQQVTLRCSPKSGHDTVSWYQQALGQGPQFIFQYYEEEERQRGNFPDRFSGHQFPNYSSELNVNALLLGDSALYLCASSFGGASGNEQFFGPGTRLTVL.

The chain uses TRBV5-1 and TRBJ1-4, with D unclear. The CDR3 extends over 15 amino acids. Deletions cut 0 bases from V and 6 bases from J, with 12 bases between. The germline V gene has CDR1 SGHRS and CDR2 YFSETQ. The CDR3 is CASSLAPGVDEKLFF. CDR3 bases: TGCGCCAGCAGCTTGGCCCCCGGGGTAGATGAAAAACTGTTTTTT.

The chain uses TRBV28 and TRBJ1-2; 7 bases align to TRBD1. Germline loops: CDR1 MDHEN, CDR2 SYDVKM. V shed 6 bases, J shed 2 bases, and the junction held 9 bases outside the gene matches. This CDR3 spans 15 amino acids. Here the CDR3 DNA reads TGTGCCAGCAGCCGAAGGGACAGTCGAAACTATGGCTACACCTTC. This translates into CASSRRDSRNYGYTF.

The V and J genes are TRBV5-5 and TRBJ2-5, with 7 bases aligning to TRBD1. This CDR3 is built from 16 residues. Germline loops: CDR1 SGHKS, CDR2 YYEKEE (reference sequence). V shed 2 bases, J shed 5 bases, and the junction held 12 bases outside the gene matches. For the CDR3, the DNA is TGTGCCAGCAGCTTTCAACTAGGGGGCGCTAGTGAGACCCAGTACTTC. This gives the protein CASSFQLGGASETQYF.

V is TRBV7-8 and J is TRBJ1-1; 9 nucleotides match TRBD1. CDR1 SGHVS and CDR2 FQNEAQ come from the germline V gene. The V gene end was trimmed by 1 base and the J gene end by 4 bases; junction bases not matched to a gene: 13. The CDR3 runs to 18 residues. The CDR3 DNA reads TGTGCCAGCAGCTTAGAGGTCTGGACAGGGGCCGGGAGCACTGAAGCTTTCTTT. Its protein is CASSLEVWTGAGSTEAFF.

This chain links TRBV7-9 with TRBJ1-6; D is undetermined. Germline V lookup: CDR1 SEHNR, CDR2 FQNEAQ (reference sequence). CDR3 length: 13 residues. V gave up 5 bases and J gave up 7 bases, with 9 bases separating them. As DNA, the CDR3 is TGTGCCAGCAGCGAAGCAGGAAATTCACCCCTCCACTTT. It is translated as CASSEAGNSPLHF.

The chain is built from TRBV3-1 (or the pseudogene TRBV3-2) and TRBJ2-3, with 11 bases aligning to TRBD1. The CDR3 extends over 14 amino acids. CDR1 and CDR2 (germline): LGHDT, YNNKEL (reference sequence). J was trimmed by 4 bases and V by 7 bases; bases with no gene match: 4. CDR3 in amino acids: CASTGDRGADTQYF. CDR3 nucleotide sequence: TGTGCCAGCACCGGGGACAGGGGGGCAGATACGCAGTATTTT.

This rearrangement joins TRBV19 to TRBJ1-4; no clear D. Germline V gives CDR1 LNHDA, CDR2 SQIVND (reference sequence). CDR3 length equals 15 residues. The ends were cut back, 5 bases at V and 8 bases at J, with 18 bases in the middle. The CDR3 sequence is CASSPRLNSQEKLFF. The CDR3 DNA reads TGTGCCAGTAGTCCTCGACTGAACTCGCAGGAAAAACTGTTTTTT.

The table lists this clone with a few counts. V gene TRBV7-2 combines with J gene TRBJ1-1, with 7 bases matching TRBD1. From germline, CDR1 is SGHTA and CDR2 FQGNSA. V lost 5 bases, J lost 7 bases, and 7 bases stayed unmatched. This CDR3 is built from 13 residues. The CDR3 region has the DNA TGTGCCAGCAGCCCGATGACAGGGTTTGAAGCTTTCTTT. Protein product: CASSPMTGFEAFF.

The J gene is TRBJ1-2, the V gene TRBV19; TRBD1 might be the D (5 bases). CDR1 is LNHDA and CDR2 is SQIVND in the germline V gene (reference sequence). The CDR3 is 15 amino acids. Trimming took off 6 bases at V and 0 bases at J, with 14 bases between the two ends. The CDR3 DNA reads TGTGCCAGTAGCCCCTTCGAGACAGCTAACTATGGCTACACCTTC. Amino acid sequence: CASSPFETANYGYTF.

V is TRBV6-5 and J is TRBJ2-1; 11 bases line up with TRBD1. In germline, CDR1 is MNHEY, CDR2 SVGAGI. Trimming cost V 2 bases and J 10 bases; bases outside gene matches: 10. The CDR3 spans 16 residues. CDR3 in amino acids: CASSYMRTGGDGEQFF. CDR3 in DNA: TGTGCCAGCAGTTACATGAGGACAGGGGGCGACGGGGAGCAGTTCTTC.

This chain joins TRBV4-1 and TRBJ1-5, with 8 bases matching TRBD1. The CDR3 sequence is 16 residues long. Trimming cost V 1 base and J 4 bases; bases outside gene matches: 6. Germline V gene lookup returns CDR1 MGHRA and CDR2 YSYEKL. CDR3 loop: CASSQAGQGRNQPQHF. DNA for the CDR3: TGCGCCAGCAGCCAAGCCGGACAGGGCCGAAATCAGCCCCAGCATTTT.

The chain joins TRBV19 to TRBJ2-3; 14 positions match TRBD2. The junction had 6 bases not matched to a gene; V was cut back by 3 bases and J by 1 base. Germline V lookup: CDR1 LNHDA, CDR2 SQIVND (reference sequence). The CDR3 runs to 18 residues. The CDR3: CASSIWGTSGGRTDTQYF. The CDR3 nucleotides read TGTGCCAGTAGTATTTGGGGGACTAGCGGGGGCCGCACAGATACGCAGTATTTT.

The CDR3 DNA reads as TGTGCCAGCAGCCACGACGGGAGCTCTGGGGCCAACGTCCTGACTTTC. Translation: CASSHDGSSGANVLTF. The rearrangement links TRBV3-1 (or the pseudogene TRBV3-2) to TRBJ2-6; TRBD2 is a possible D gene (6 bases). The CDR3 runs 16 residues. Germline CDR1 and CDR2: LGHDT and YNNKEL (reference sequence). V was pared by 3 bases and J by 0 bases, with 9 bases between.

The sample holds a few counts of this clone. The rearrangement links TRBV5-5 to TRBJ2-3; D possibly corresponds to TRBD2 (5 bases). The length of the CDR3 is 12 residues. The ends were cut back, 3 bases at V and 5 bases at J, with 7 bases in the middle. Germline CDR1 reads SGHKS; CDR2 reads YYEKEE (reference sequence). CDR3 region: CASSSRVDTQYF. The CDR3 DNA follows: TGTGCCAGCAGCTCGAGGGTAGATACGCAGTATTTT.

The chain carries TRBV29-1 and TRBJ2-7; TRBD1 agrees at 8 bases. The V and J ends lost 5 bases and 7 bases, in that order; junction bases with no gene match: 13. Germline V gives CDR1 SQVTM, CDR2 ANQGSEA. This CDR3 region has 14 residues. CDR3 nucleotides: TGCAGCGTTAATGACCCGGGACAGGATGCGGAGCAGTACTTC. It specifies CSVNDPGQDAEQYF.

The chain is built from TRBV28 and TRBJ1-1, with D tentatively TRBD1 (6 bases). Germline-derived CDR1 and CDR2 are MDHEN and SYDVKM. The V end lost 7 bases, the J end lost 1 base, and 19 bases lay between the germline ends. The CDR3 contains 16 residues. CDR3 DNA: TGTGCCAGCACCGAAGGGGGGGGCCGGGGGAACACTGAAGCTTTCTTT. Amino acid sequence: CASTEGGGRGNTEAFF.